Listed here is a single T cell receptor (beta chain). Its antigen is not yet known. The data derive from a study of cytomegalovirus exposure and HLA in healthy donors (dated 2017 in TCRdb). Background on the whole study: An earlier analysis of 587 of the donors reported 250 to 300 Gb of sequence data and 117 million unique TCR beta sequences obtained from roughly 170 million T cells. The study aimed to test whether cataloging public T cell receptors could reveal signatures of past pathogen exposure. Typing coverage varied by locus: roughly 629-630 donors for A, B, C, DRB1 and DQB1; more than 500 for DQA1; nearly 610 for DPA1; about 450 for DPB1. Rather than using new phenotypic data, the later analysis identified candidate immune exposures from TCR beta sequences and from how often those sequences occurred across donors. The genetic ancestry cluster associated with self-reported Caucasian donors included 81% of the 300 to 450 genotyped donors. An early release covering around 630 HLA-typed donors comprised about 300 gigabases of sequencing data and 85 million or so unique TCR sequences. To study patterns of TCR occurrence, a later analysis re-analyzed previously published TCR beta repertoires from 500 to 850 donors and added high-resolution HLA genotyping. Genome-wide SNP genotypes for about 55% of the 666 donors were used in a later genetic analysis, which treated that subset as a discovery cohort. In an earlier analysis of over 550 of the donors, high-throughput TCR beta sequencing was used to judge whether each TCR beta V gene segment behaved as functional or pseudogenic. A separate validation cohort of roughly 110 different subjects was used in addition to the roughly 620-subject first cohort. Across approximately 420 genotyped donors of the cohort, an average of approximately 240,000 unique TCR beta nucleotide sequences per donor were sequenced, and approximately 17% of those sequences were non-productive. All discovery cohort repertoires had been generated on a single sequencing platform. Class I and class II HLA loci were covered by the typing at four-digit resolution. The study profiled the T cell repertoires of 500 to 800 subjects by immunosequencing and related them to cytomegalovirus serostatus. Five DR-DQ haplotypes were handled as single units for association and clustering, since linkage in the cohort was strong. Donor age, sex, ethnicity and CMV serostatus were compiled alongside the repertoire data. The study combined high-throughput TCR immunosequencing, statistical association of individual TCRs with disease status, and machine learning to predict cytomegalovirus infection status.

The paper as a whole reports these results and caveats: In a later genetic analysis, fewer N-insertions in productive TCRs were reported among donors in an Asian-associated ancestry cluster than the roughly 640-donor mean. HLA typing was unavailable for some donors at each locus, so association tests used only the typed subset. A cluster of highly shared sequence variants was judged likely to represent a technical artifact of the sequencing pipeline. Because counts were too low, 15 to 20 rarely observed V segments, including chromosome 9 orphons, were excluded from the earlier analysis of several hundred of the donors. Assigning TCR associations to individual alleles was difficult when HLA alleles, especially DR and DQ, strongly co-occurred. It was suggested by the authors that the approach could potentially be generalized to other disease states and immunological phenotypes. In vitro tests confirmed that three of the cytomegalovirus-associated TCR beta chains recognize cytomegalovirus antigens. While some public TCRs were present in many individuals, most TCR sequences turned up only very rarely across donors. The classifier was reported to diagnose cytomegalovirus status with high specificity and sensitivity in both the original and validation cohorts. In a later analysis, TCR association rates were found to vary across HLA loci, with the most associated TCRs seen for DRB1 alleles and the fewest for HLA-C alleles. A later analysis associated 15,000 or so TCR beta sequences with specific HLA alleles at a false discovery rate of 0.05. A further reported finding was that TCR beta sequences accurately predicted the HLA-A and HLA-B alleles for most subjects in the first cohort. Only TCR beta chains were sequenced in this cohort, and the absence of alpha or paired-chain data limited detectable features. In a later analysis, several top co-occurrence clusters were reported to appear linked to parvovirus B19, influenza, CMV and Epstein-Barr virus. CMV serostatus was the only immune exposure information available for the cohort. In a later analysis, HLA-associated TCR beta chains showed more clonal expansion and lower generation probabilities than non-associated chains that were equally common. Most CMV-associated TCR beta chains appeared to be HLA-restricted in a later analysis, and the HLA associations seemed to be driven largely by CMV exposure. V-gene and J-gene trimming of TCR beta chains was associated with a missense DCLRE1C variant in a later genetic analysis, and the association was replicated in an independent cohort. Some IMGT-functional V segments, including TRBV6-2 and TRBV6-3, could not be told apart with the 87-base-pair reads, so those segments were excluded. The presence/absence analyses assumed that sequencing depth was roughly uniform across donors, and that assumption may not be true. Correlated functional status among segregating V segments might be attributable to linkage disequilibrium, but an unknown experimental factor could not be ruled out. In the study, around 150 TCR beta chains were listed as associated with cytomegalovirus. Broadly in line with IMGT annotations, most TCR beta V segments showed up in productive rearrangements about 87% or about 30% of the time in an earlier analysis of approximately 640 of the donors.

Receptor libraries were prepared by the immunoSEQ multiplex PCR assay. For the multiplex PCR, a mixture combining 60 forward primers for TCR Vbeta segments and 13 reverse primers for TCR Jbeta segments was used. The CDR3 region of rearranged TCR beta genes was amplified from genomic DNA with a multiplex PCR assay. The Illumina HiSeq System was used to sequence the amplified TCR beta libraries as 87-base-pair reads. The paper's processing steps were these. Across the roughly 640 repertoires, a later analysis counted around 80 million unique TCR beta chains, some 11 million of which were shared by at least two donors. Raw reads were error-corrected and collapsed into unique sequences by a nearest-neighbor algorithm in which closely related sequences were merged to remove PCR and sequencing errors. Alignment of CDR3 sequences to IMGT reference sequences was used to assign V, D and J gene segments. Each retained sequence needed at least a six-nucleotide match to both a V gene segment and a J gene segment. Rearrangements were called productive when the CDR3 lacked stop codons and stayed in frame with V and J; all others were non-productive. Following IMGT convention, CDR3 was defined as the stretch from the second conserved V-encoded cysteine to the conserved J-encoded phenylalanine. The earlier analysis of roughly 590 of the donors excluded any sequence lacking an unambiguous match to a single V gene segment. In an earlier analysis of around 590 of the donors, a V segment was called functional when productive rearrangements were above 56.7%, and segregating when the standard deviation between donors exceeded 5%. A statistical classification framework was developed to diagnose cytomegalovirus status using the catalog of TCR beta chain sequences. In a later analysis, V and J genes were assigned by comparing TCR nucleotide sequences against IMGT/GENE-DB human TR gene sequences. Using the TCRdist pipeline, a later analysis assigned CDR3 sequences along with most-parsimonious VDJ recombination scenarios. In a later analysis, every TCR beta chain was defined by the combination of its CDR3 amino acid sequence and its V-gene family, and reads without a unique V-gene family were dropped. In a later analysis, a few hundred highly shared, low-generation-probability nucleotide sequences were removed to address suspected cross-contamination and a sequencing artifact. In a later analysis, a clonal expansion index was calculated for each public chain from normalized within-repertoire ranks of inferred template counts. A later analysis computed generation probabilities with a VDJ recombination model fitted to out-of-frame rearrangements, and checked the results against IGoR. In a later analysis, hypergeometric tests were used to score TCR-TCR, TCR-HLA and TCR-CMV co-occurrence, with a repertoire-size bias correction applied to TCR pairs. False discovery rates were estimated in a later analysis by permuting HLA or CMV assignments 20 times. A later analysis grouped co-occurring TCRs with DBSCAN, adding TCRdist sequence similarity when clustering within HLA-allele-positive subsets. For co-occurrence clustering, repertoires with fewer than 30,000 or more than 120,000 public chains were excluded, along with five repertoires with anomalous nucleotide sharing. In TCRdb, the immuneACCESS table is reduced to in-frame sequences with V and J assigned. These tables do not hold every clone; where another copy was compared, an unresolved V gene accounts for under half, and the others remain unexplained. That table supplies the V and J calls and clone size; D and trimming were determined from the DNA. The sample's own table lists about 200,000 clones. The top ten clones comprise around 1.1% of the sample.

The cohort consisted of some 730 healthy bone marrow donors. At the time of sampling, every cohort member was nominally healthy, though immune exposures that went unrecorded were likely present. The donor was CMV seropositive and was included in the group of approximately 300 seropositive cohort members. A peripheral blood sample was provided by each donor, and peripheral blood mononuclear cells were used for TCR beta sequencing. Genomic DNA extraction from the blood cell samples was performed with the Qiagen DNeasy Blood Extraction Kit. V is reduced by 7 bases and J by 0 bases, leaving a spacing of 18 bases between them. From its cysteine to its phenylalanine, the CDR3 spans 17 amino acids. Only CDR3 DNA remains: 51 bases, in frame from the first base. As encoded in the germline V gene (reference sequence), CDR1 is LNHDA while CDR2 is SQIVND.

Recombination connected TRBV19 to TRBJ2-2; no D segment can be confidently identified. This sequence originates from a girl aged 2-10 years in good health and CMV-seropositive. The specimen was PBMCs. The bases read TGTGCCAGTAATACCATAGTCGCGATACCGAACACCGGGGAGCTGTTTTTT. The translation is CASNTIVAIPNTGELFF.